This T cell receptor beta chain came from a study of T cells expressing NK-cell markers. The overall study: Repertoire data for TCR beta were derived from sorted T cells (CD3+CD56+NKG2C+, CD3+CD56+NKG2C- and CD3+CD56-NKG2C+). General observations from the study: The CD3+CD56-NKG2C+ fraction was also led by these clonotypes in several donors.

Regarding this clonotype: The antigen is unknown.

Using the 5' RACE reads, TCRdb records one entry per CDR3 protein without DNA. Its listing shows around 280,000 distinct CDR3 sequences. Material for sequencing was blood T cells: a sorted CD56 or NKG2C T cell subset, CD4+ or CD8+ T cells, or bulk PBMC T cells (not recorded which). The receptor was isolated from a man between 18 and 29 years old in good health.

CDR3 sequence: CASSERLAPLTDTQYF. This chain uses TRBV4-1 with TRBJ2-3; as DNA is missing, the TRBD1 call by TCRdb cannot be tested. The length of the CDR3 is 16 residues. Germline lookup yields CDR1 MGHRA and CDR2 YSYEKL.